This T cell receptor beta chain was captured in a study of T cell responses to AZD1222 COVID-19 vaccine. Study-level points and caveats: No day 14 peak samples; only post-peak repertoires were characterized. As reported, nearly half of all spike-specific TCRs target variant regions that are unmutated. The CD4 TCRs associated with vaccination extended across spike and predominated at 160-218 and 743-854.

Clones were read by immunoSEQ multiplex PCR, and TCRdb kept only the in-frame ones, dropping some. The data contain 140,000 to 150,000 clones, over 85% of them seen just once; the ten biggest clones take up roughly 1.8%. This CDR3 region has 15 residues. The V gene lost 0 bases and the J gene lost 1 base, with 9 bases spanning the gap. Looked up from germline, CDR1 is SGDLS and CDR2 is YYNGEE. A word on this clone: Its matching antigen is unknown.

Sequenced material: peripheral blood, taken on day 0 of AZD1222 vaccination. The receptor was isolated from an adult in good health. The V gene is TRBV9, the J gene TRBJ2-3; D perhaps matches TRBD1 (6 bases). The CDR3 sequence: CASSVGPGGTDTQYF. The CDR3 DNA is TGTGCCAGCAGCGTAGGCCCAGGGGGCACAGATACGCAGTATTTT.